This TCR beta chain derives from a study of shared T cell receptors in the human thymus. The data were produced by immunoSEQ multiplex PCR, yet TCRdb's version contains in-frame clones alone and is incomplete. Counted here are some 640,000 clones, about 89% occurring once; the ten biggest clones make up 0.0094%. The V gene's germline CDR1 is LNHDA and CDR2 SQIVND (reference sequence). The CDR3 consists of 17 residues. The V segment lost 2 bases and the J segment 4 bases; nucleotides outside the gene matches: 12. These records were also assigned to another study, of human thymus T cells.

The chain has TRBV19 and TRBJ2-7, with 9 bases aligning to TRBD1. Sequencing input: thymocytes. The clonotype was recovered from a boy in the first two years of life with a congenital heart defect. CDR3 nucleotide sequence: TGTGCCAGTAGTATACCCTCCGTCGGACAGGGGAGTTACGAGCAGTACTTC. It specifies CASSIPSVGQGSYEQYF.